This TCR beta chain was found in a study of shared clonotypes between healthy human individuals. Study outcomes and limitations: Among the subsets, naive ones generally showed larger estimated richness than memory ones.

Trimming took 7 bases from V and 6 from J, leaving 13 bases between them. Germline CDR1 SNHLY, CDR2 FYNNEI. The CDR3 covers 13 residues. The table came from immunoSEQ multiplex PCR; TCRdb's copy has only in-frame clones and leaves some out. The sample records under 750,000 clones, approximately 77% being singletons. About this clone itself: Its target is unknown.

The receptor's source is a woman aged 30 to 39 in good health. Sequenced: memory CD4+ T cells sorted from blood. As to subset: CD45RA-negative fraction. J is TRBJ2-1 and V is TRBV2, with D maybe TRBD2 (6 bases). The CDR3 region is CASTVLGGNEQFF. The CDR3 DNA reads TGTGCCAGCACCGTATTGGGGGGCAATGAGCAGTTCTTC.